The next 26 T cell receptor beta chains were all read from a single sample in a study of cytotoxic CD8 clonotypes in ibrutinib-treated CLL (dated by TCRdb to the early 2020s). In the paper's terms, the time point label means: approximately 11 months on ibrutinib. The library was built by means of the immunoSEQ multiplex PCR assay. What TCRdb holds here is the immuneACCESS table cut down to in-frame rearrangements. Part of the clones is not present; checked against another copy, under half of the missing clones reflect an unresolved V gene, and the others are unexplained. For this sample there are 150,000 to 200,000 clones; roughly 80% appear just once. The ten most abundant clones make up roughly 1.9% of the sample. Sequenced material: PBMCs, taken after 12 months of ibrutinib treatment. The receptors stem from a human donor with chronic lymphocytic leukemia.

The chain joins TRBV18 to TRBJ2-1; a weak D match, TRBD2 (6 bases). V lost 3 bases, J lost 6 bases, and 12 bases lay in between. The CDR3 has 14 amino acids. CDR1 and CDR2 (germline): KGHSH, LQKENI. The DNA for the CDR3 is TGTGCCAGCTCACCCCTAGCGCCCTCCAATGAGCAGTTCTTC. It specifies CASSPLAPSNEQFF.

The rearrangement joins TRBV5-6 to TRBJ2-6, with unresolved D. V dropped 0 bases and J dropped 0 bases, with 4 bases sitting between them. Looked up from germline, CDR1 is SGHDT and CDR2 is YYEEEE. CDR3 length: 15 residues. The CDR3 DNA follows: TGTGCCAGCAGCTTGGGTCCCTCTGGGGCCAACGTCCTGACTTTC. The encoded protein is CASSLGPSGANVLTF.

The sample holds one count of this clone. The rearrangement joins TRBV15 to TRBJ1-4; 9 nucleotides line up with TRBD1. Germline CDR1 is LNHNV and CDR2 is YYDKDF (reference sequence). V gave up 3 bases and J gave up 7 bases; unmatched junction bases: 12. The CDR3 is made up of 17 amino acids. The CDR3 coding sequence is TGTGCCACCAGCAGCGACCTACTGGACAGGGGAGGTGAAAAACTGTTTTTT. This translates into CATSSDLLDRGGEKLFF.

The CDR3: CASSPAAGPFSGNTIYF. Here the CDR3 DNA reads TGTGCCAGCAGTCCAGCCGCGGGACCGTTCTCTGGAAACACCATATATTTT. This chain connects TRBV28 to TRBJ1-3, with TRBD1 as a possible D gene (5 bases). CDR1 is MDHEN, CDR2 SYDVKM, per germline. Trimming removed 5 bases from V and 0 bases from J, with 17 bases in between. The CDR3 extends over 17 amino acids.

This clone is a singleton in its sample. The genes are TRBV10-3 and TRBJ2-7; maybe TRBD1 (5 bases). Looked up from germline, CDR1 is ENHRY and CDR2 is SYGVKD. CDR3 size: 14 residues. V lost 4 bases and J lost 3, with 13 bases in between. CDR3 residues: CAISAQGEIYEQYF. The DNA for the CDR3 is TGTGCCATCAGTGCCCAGGGTGAGATCTACGAGCAGTACTTC.

The chain joins TRBV18 to TRBJ1-5, with a weak D call TRBD1 (5 bases). This CDR3 comprises 16 residues. The germline V and J ends were trimmed by 2 bases and 6 bases, with 17 bases remaining between them. CDR1 KGHSH and CDR2 LQKENI come from the germline V gene. The CDR3 region is CASSPWGSRGRQPQHF. The CDR3 coding sequence is TGTGCCAGCTCACCATGGGGTTCGAGGGGCCGTCAGCCCCAGCATTTT.

The chain recombines TRBV5-1 with TRBJ2-7; D unresolved. Trimming removed 0 bases from V and 4 bases from J, with 14 bases in between. Germline CDR1 is SGHRS and CDR2 is YFSETQ. The CDR3 extends over 15 amino acids. CDR3 in DNA: TGCGCCAGCAGCTTGGTCCCAGGCCCAAGTTACGAGCAGTACTTC. Amino acids: CASSLVPGPSYEQYF.

This clone was counted between two and nine times. The chain combines TRBV19 with TRBJ2-3; TRBD2 agrees at 9 bases. The CDR3 runs to 14 residues. J was trimmed by 4 bases and V by 7 bases; bases with no gene match: 6. Germline V CDR1 and CDR2: LNHDA, SQIVND (reference sequence). The CDR3 DNA sequence: TGTGCCAGTACGCGGGAGGGCCTCTCAGATACGCAGTATTTT. Translated: CASTREGLSDTQYF.

The chain is built from TRBV28 and TRBJ2-5; 14 nucleotides agree with TRBD2. Per the germline V gene, CDR1 is MDHEN and CDR2 is SYDVKM. The CDR3 consists of 16 residues. Germline trimming cut 6 bases from V and 3 bases from J; bases unmatched to any gene: 6. The CDR3, as DNA: TGTGCCAGCAGCGAGGCGACTAGCGGGAGGGAAGAGACCCAGTACTTC. Protein product: CASSEATSGREETQYF.

The chain links TRBV7-2 to TRBJ2-3; tentative D call: TRBD2 (7 bases). Germline CDR1 and CDR2: SGHTA and FQGNSA. V was clipped by 1 base and J by 1 base, with 9 bases between them. This CDR3 region has 15 residues. The CDR3 reads CASSLVGGRTDTQYF. The CDR3 DNA is TGTGCCAGCAGCTTAGTGGGGGGGCGCACAGATACGCAGTATTTT. Filled out from reference TRBV7-2 and TRBJ2-3, the complete variable domain reads GAGVSQSPSNKVTEKGKDVELRCDPISGHTALYWYRQSLGQGLEFLIYFQGNSAPDKSGLPSDRFSAERTGGSVSTLTIQRTQQEDSAVYLCASSLVGGRTDTQYFGPGTRLTVL.

The V gene is TRBV7-2, the J gene TRBJ1-5; D call uncertain. The CDR3 has 12 residues. Trimming removed 3 bases from V and 0 bases from J, with 0 bases in between. Germline CDR1 and CDR2: SGHTA and FQGNSA. The CDR3 DNA reads as TGTGCCAGCAGCTTTAGCAATCAGCCCCAGCATTTT. This sequence encodes CASSFSNQPQHF.

The V call is TRBV7-9, the J call TRBJ1-2; D call uncertain. The length of the CDR3 is 11 residues. The V end lost 5 bases, the J end lost 1 base, and 2 bases lay between the germline ends. Germline CDR1 and CDR2: SEHNR and FQNEAQ (reference sequence). CDR3 amino acids: CASSDNYGYTF. CDR3 DNA sequence: TGTGCCAGCAGCGATAACTATGGCTACACCTTC.

The gene calls are TRBV27 and TRBJ1-5; perhaps TRBD1 as D (5 bases). Germline V CDR1 and CDR2: MNHEY, SMNVEV (reference sequence). This CDR3 has 15 amino acids. V was shortened by 0 bases and J by 2 bases, with 8 bases between the two germline ends. Here the CDR3 DNA reads TGTGCCAGCAGTTTATCGGGACGGCGCAATCAGCCCCAGCATTTT. Translation: CASSLSGRRNQPQHF.

This chain joins TRBV5-4 and TRBJ2-7, with D perhaps given as TRBD1 or TRBD2 (5 bases each). The length of the CDR3 is 13 residues. Trimming removed 4 bases from V and 7 bases from J, with 15 bases in between. Germline V gene lookup returns CDR1 SGHNT and CDR2 YYREEE (reference sequence). CDR3 protein: CASSPGRAREQYF. The CDR3 DNA sequence: TGTGCCAGCAGCCCGGGACGGGCTCGGGAGCAGTACTTC.

The chain employs TRBV5-1 and TRBJ2-7; 13 bases map to TRBD2. The CDR3 spans 16 residues. The germline gives CDR1 SGHRS, CDR2 YFSETQ. Losses at the gene ends were 6 bases for V and 5 bases for J; bases not matched to a gene: 11. CDR3 protein: CASTSEPGLAGDEQYF. In DNA, the CDR3 is TGCGCCAGCACCTCAGAACCCGGACTAGCGGGAGACGAGCAGTACTTC.

The rearrangement joins TRBV28 to TRBJ2-7, with D possibly being TRBD1 (6 bases). CDR1 is MDHEN and CDR2 is SYDVKM in the germline V gene. CDR3 size: 12 residues. Trimming took 7 bases from V and 4 from J, leaving 11 bases between them. As DNA, the CDR3 is TGTGCCAGCAACAGGGACGTATACGAGCAGTACTTC. As protein: CASNRDVYEQYF.

The chain has TRBV6-6 and TRBJ2-7; 8 bases fit TRBD2. The CDR3 is 13 amino acids. V shed 5 bases, J shed 6 bases, and the junction held 6 bases outside the gene matches. The V gene's germline CDR1 is MNHNY and CDR2 SVGAGI (reference sequence). The CDR3 coding sequence is TGTGCCAGCAGTCCTCGTCTAGCGGGCGAGCAGTACTTC. It is translated as CASSPRLAGEQYF.

The genes are TRBV5-8 and TRBJ1-3; D not resolved. CDR3 length equals 14 residues. In germline, CDR1 is SGHTS, CDR2 YDEGEE. The germline V and J ends were trimmed by 1 base and 0 bases, with 5 bases remaining between them. The CDR3 sequence is CASSLRTSGNTIYF. DNA of the CDR3: TGTGCCAGCAGCTTGAGGACCTCTGGAAACACCATATATTTT.

The rearrangement joins TRBV2 to TRBJ1-2, with TRBD1 matching over 11 bases. This CDR3 has 15 residues. V lost 6 bases to trimming and J lost 6 bases; unmatched junction nucleotides: 9. Germline values: CDR1 SNHLY, CDR2 FYNNEI. The CDR3 DNA is TGTGCCAGCAGCCCCGGGACAGGGGGATTCGATGGCTACACCTTC. It translates to CASSPGTGGFDGYTF.

The J gene is TRBJ2-4, the V gene TRBV5-4, with 10 bases matching TRBD2. Trimming at V came to 4 bases and at J to 0 bases, leaving 16 bases not matched to a gene. The V gene's germline CDR1 is SGHNT and CDR2 YYREEE (reference sequence). The CDR3 loop spans 20 amino acids. The CDR3 DNA sequence: TGTGCCAGCAGCGCTACCGAGGGTCTAGCGGGAGAGGTAGCCAAAAACATTCAGTACTTC. It yields the protein CASSATEGLAGEVAKNIQYF.

This clone showed up just a few times. This chain connects TRBV18 to TRBJ1-1, with a weak D call TRBD1 (6 bases). The CDR3 sequence is 14 residues long. Trimming took 5 bases from V and 5 from J, leaving 15 bases between them. The germline CDR1 and CDR2 sequences are KGHSH and LQKENI. CDR3 DNA: TGTGCCAGCTCATCACAAACACAGGGAACTGAAGCTTTCTTT. It encodes CASSSQTQGTEAFF.

The gene calls are TRBV19 and TRBJ1-5, with D unresolved. This CDR3 spans 9 amino acids. The germline CDR1 and CDR2 sequences are LNHDA and SQIVND (reference sequence). Trimming cost V 7 bases and J 10 bases, with 5 bases left between them. The chain's CDR3 is CASNPPQHF. CDR3 bases: TGTGCCAGTAATCCCCCCCAGCATTTT. Full variable domain (remainder filled in from reference TRBV19 and TRBJ1-5): DGGITQSPKYLFRKEGQNVTLSCEQNLNHDAMYWYRQDPGQGLRLIYYSQIVNDFQKGDIAEGYSVSREKKESFPLTVTSAQKNPTAFYLCASNPPQHFGDGTRLSIL.

In DNA form, the CDR3 reads TGTGCCAGCACTAAAGGGGAGGGCCTGGGTAAGCAGTACTTC. This sequence encodes CASTKGEGLGKQYF. The chain joins TRBV2 to TRBJ2-7; 7 bases map to TRBD2. This CDR3 is 14 amino acids long. The V gene's germline CDR1 is SNHLY and CDR2 FYNNEI. Trimming at V came to 7 bases and at J to 8 bases, leaving 14 bases not matched to a gene.

The rearrangement joins TRBV28 to TRBJ2-3, with D unclear. Trimming took 5 bases from V and 3 from J, leaving 12 bases between them. Germline CDR1 is MDHEN and CDR2 is SYDVKM. There are 14 residues in the CDR3. CDR3 in amino acids: CASSKARRTDTQYF. In DNA form, the CDR3 reads TGTGCCAGCAGTAAGGCGCGAAGAACAGATACGCAGTATTTT.

The V gene is TRBV11-3, the J gene TRBJ2-2; D is undetermined. V was trimmed by 4 bases and J by 4 bases, leaving 10 bases between them. CDR1 is SGHNT and CDR2 is YENEEA in the germline V gene. The CDR3 spans 14 residues. The CDR3 DNA follows: TGTGCCAGCAGCTCCCGTTGGGGCACCGGGGAGCTGTTTTTT. It specifies CASSSRWGTGELFF.

This clone was observed a few times. The genes are TRBV6-4 and TRBJ1-2, with 8 bases aligning to TRBD1. CDR1 and CDR2 (germline): MRHNA, SNTAGT. The CDR3 spans 21 residues. With V trimmed by 2 bases and J by 2 bases, 22 bases remained unmatched. CDR3 nucleotide sequence: TGTGCCAGCAGTGACCTGGACAGGGAAGGGGCGCCCGAGGGATCCAACTATGGCTACACCTTC. Translated: CASSDLDREGAPEGSNYGYTF.